The 2 T cell receptor beta chains below come from one sample, sequenced in a study of OX40 agonist ivuxolimab in advanced cancers. Data came from immunoSEQ multiplex PCR; TCRdb stores just in-frame clones and leaves some out. The data show about 58,000 clones, more than 85% seen once. Here the sequenced sample was CD4+ or CD8+ T cells sorted from blood, taken in a trial of the OX40 agonist ivuxolimab. The receptors were sampled from an adult with an advanced solid tumor such as melanoma, head and neck, liver or kidney cancer.

The chain recombines TRBV19 with TRBJ2-1; D not certain. The ends were cut back, 5 bases at V and 10 bases at J, with 12 bases in the middle. This CDR3 has 12 residues. The germline V gene has CDR1 LNHDA and CDR2 SQIVND (reference sequence). The CDR3 sequence: CASSVTPVEQFF. The DNA for the CDR3 is TGTGCCAGTAGTGTGACCCCCGTAGAGCAGTTCTTC. The whole variable domain, filled in from reference TRBV19 and TRBJ2-1, reads DGGITQSPKYLFRKEGQNVTLSCEQNLNHDAMYWYRQDPGQGLRLIYYSQIVNDFQKGDIAEGYSVSREKKESFPLTVTSAQKNPTAFYLCASSVTPVEQFFGPGTRLTVL.

The chain couples TRBV18 to TRBJ1-1; tentative D call: TRBD1 (5 bases). V lost 5 bases and J lost 1, with 5 bases in between. The germline V gene has CDR1 KGHSH and CDR2 LQKENI. CDR3 length: 12 residues. CDR3 residues: CASSTGNTEAFF. As DNA, the CDR3 is TGTGCCAGCTCAACAGGGAACACTGAAGCTTTCTTT.